A single sample is the source of the 20 T cell receptor beta chains below, sequenced in a study of technical replicates of blood from a few donors. Sequencing used immunoSEQ multiplex PCR; TCRdb keeps in-frame clones, though not all of them. The data hold approximately 73,000 clones, with around 93% observed a single time. Sequences were obtained from T cells isolated from PBMCs. The receptors come from a human donor in good health.

This chain connects TRBV5-1 to TRBJ2-7, with a possible D match to TRBD1 (6 bases). With 0 bases removed from V and 2 bases from J, the gap between germline ends came to 24 bases. The germline CDR1 and CDR2 sequences are SGHRS and YFSETQ. The CDR3 sequence is 19 residues long. CDR3 sequence (DNA): TGCGCCAGCAGCTTGGTTCCAGCCGTGCGGCAGGGGATCGCCTACGAGCAGTACTTC. Amino acid sequence: CASSLVPAVRQGIAYEQYF.

The V gene is TRBV6-6, the J gene TRBJ2-5, with D perhaps TRBD2 (6 bases). Germline V gene lookup returns CDR1 MNHNY and CDR2 SVGAGI (reference sequence). CDR3 length: 12 residues. V was cut by 4 bases and J by 3 bases, with 6 bases left in between. This CDR3 is CASSWGEETQYF. The CDR3 DNA is TGTGCCAGCAGTTGGGGGGAAGAGACCCAGTACTTC.

The chain has TRBV2 and TRBJ1-5; D remains unclear. The CDR3 sequence is 16 residues long. Looked up from germline, CDR1 is SNHLY and CDR2 is FYNNEI. Trimming pared 5 bases from V and 6 bases from J, leaving 20 bases between. This CDR3 is CASSSQGGLQGQPQHF. Here the CDR3 DNA reads TGTGCCAGCAGTTCCCAAGGAGGACTCCAAGGTCAGCCCCAGCATTTT.

The V gene is TRBV7-9, the J gene TRBJ1-1, with a tentative D call TRBD1 (6 bases). V lost 5 bases and J lost 10, with 14 bases in between. CDR3 length: 12 amino acids. Germline V lookup: CDR1 SEHNR, CDR2 FQNEAQ (reference sequence). CDR3 in amino acids: CASSPFVRGAFF. CDR3 in DNA: TGTGCCAGCAGCCCCTTCGTCAGGGGAGCTTTCTTT.

The chain employs TRBV18 and TRBJ2-2; D remains unclear. Trimming pared 3 bases from V and 1 base from J, leaving 18 bases between. Germline lookup yields CDR1 KGHSH and CDR2 LQKENI. CDR3 length: 18 residues. The chain's CDR3 is CASSPLYSTFMNTGELFF. The CDR3 nucleotides read TGTGCCAGCTCACCTCTGTACAGCACGTTTATGAACACCGGGGAGCTGTTTTTT.

The J gene is TRBJ2-6, the V gene TRBV4-2; D ambiguous. V gave up 1 base and J gave up 2 bases, with 6 bases separating them. The germline V gene has CDR1 LGHNA and CDR2 YNFKEQ. The CDR3 length is 15 residues. The CDR3 DNA sequence: TGTGCCAGCAGCCAAGGTTCGGCTGGGGCCAACGTCCTGACTTTC. It yields the protein CASSQGSAGANVLTF.

The rearrangement uses TRBV6-1 and TRBJ2-1, with a possible D match to TRBD1 (6 bases). The CDR3 has 15 residues. CDR1 and CDR2 from the germline V gene are MNHNS and SASEGT. V lost 2 bases and J lost 5, with 13 bases in between. CDR3 nucleotides: TGTGCCAGCAGTGAATACGGGGACATCAACAATGAGCAGTTCTTC. Amino acid sequence: CASSEYGDINNEQFF.

The J gene is TRBJ1-4, the V gene TRBV28; the D gene is possibly TRBD1 (5 bases). V gave up 4 bases and J gave up 6 bases, with 18 bases separating them. This CDR3 contains 16 residues. The germline gives CDR1 MDHEN, CDR2 SYDVKM. The DNA of the CDR3 is TGTGCCAGCAGTTCCTGGGGCAGTGGGTGGGATGAAAAACTGTTTTTT. Its translation is CASSSWGSGWDEKLFF.

This rearrangement joins TRBV18 to TRBJ1-4; 7 bases are a match to TRBD1. Germline loops: CDR1 KGHSH, CDR2 LQKENI. The CDR3 has 15 residues. V gave up 1 base and J gave up 8 bases; unmatched junction bases: 7. In DNA form, the CDR3 reads TGTGCCAGCTCACCACAGACAGGGAACGGCGAAAAACTGTTTTTT. Protein product: CASSPQTGNGEKLFF.

The CDR3 sequence is CASSKTGTETQYF. The CDR3 DNA reads as TGTGCCAGCAGTAAGACAGGGACCGAGACCCAGTACTTC. The rearrangement links TRBV6-5 to TRBJ2-5; TRBD1 matches at 7 bases. The CDR3 consists of 13 residues. Germline loops: CDR1 MNHEY, CDR2 SVGAGI. Trimming took 5 bases from V and 5 from J; bases not matched to a gene: 5.

The chain uses TRBV27 and TRBJ1-2; D unresolved. The germline V gene has CDR1 MNHEY and CDR2 SMNVEV (reference sequence). Trimming stripped 6 bases from V and 5 bases from J, with 10 bases between. CDR3 size: 12 residues. The CDR3 region is CASSPSGYGYTF. The CDR3 region has the DNA TGTGCCAGCAGCCCAAGCGGGTATGGCTACACCTTC.

V usage is TRBV7-9 and J usage is TRBJ1-4; D not resolved. CDR1 and CDR2 from the germline V gene are SEHNR and FQNEAQ (reference sequence). CDR3 size: 15 residues. Trimming shortened V by 4 bases and J by 8 bases, and 17 bases separated the two germline ends. The CDR3 DNA reads as TGTGCCAGCAGCTCGTTCATTGACTTAGAAGAAAAACTGTTTTTT. Protein product: CASSSFIDLEEKLFF.

The chain employs TRBV5-4 and TRBJ2-2, with D unresolved. From germline, CDR1 is SGHNT and CDR2 YYREEE (reference sequence). CDR3 length: 15 amino acids. Trimming removed 4 bases from V and 6 bases from J, with 16 bases in between. The DNA for the CDR3 is TGTGCCAGCAGCATCTCTATCCTGGAGCCCGGGGAGCTGTTTTTT. It is translated as CASSISILEPGELFF.

The V call is TRBV7-9, the J call TRBJ1-2, with D uncertain. Deletions cut 5 bases from V and 6 bases from J, with 10 bases between. Germline V gene lookup returns CDR1 SEHNR and CDR2 FQNEAQ (reference sequence). The CDR3 sequence is 12 residues long. The CDR3 protein is CASSPTWHGYTF. The DNA for the CDR3 is TGTGCCAGCAGCCCGACATGGCATGGCTACACCTTC.

This chain connects TRBV6-4 to TRBJ2-1; 7 nucleotides line up with TRBD2. The CDR3 sequence is 14 residues long. The trim removed 5 bases at V and 7 bases at J, leaving 8 bases unmatched. In germline, CDR1 is MRHNA, CDR2 SNTAGT. DNA for the CDR3: TGTGCCAGCAGTCCGCGGGAGTGGGAGAATGAGCAGTTCTTC. Protein: CASSPREWENEQFF.

In this sample, this clone turned up once. The chain combines TRBV4-1 with TRBJ2-7; possibly TRBD1 for D (5 bases). This CDR3 has 15 amino acids. Trimming shortened V by 1 base and J by 3 bases, and 13 bases separated the two germline ends. Germline V gene sequence: CDR1 MGHRA, CDR2 YSYEKL. The CDR3 nucleotides read TGCGCCAGCAGCCAAGCTTCAGGACAAGGCTACGAGCAGTACTTC. Its translation: CASSQASGQGYEQYF.

The CDR3 loop is CASSQATGGQGAGEQFF. DNA for the CDR3: TGTGCCAGCAGCCAAGCCACGGGGGGACAGGGGGCCGGTGAGCAGTTCTTC. The V call is TRBV4-2, the J call TRBJ2-1; 12 bases agree with TRBD1. The CDR3 is made up of 17 amino acids. Germline assignment: CDR1 LGHNA and CDR2 YNFKEQ. The V gene end was trimmed by 1 base and the J gene end by 9 bases; junction bases not matched to a gene: 10.

The chain joins TRBV7-9 to TRBJ1-4; D gene ambiguous. CDR1 is SEHNR, CDR2 FQNEAQ, per germline (reference sequence). The CDR3 has 14 amino acids. With 5 bases removed from V and 7 bases from J, the gap between germline ends came to 14 bases. DNA of the CDR3: TGTGCCAGCAGCCTTCTAGCCGGCGGTGAAAAACTGTTTTTT. This sequence encodes CASSLLAGGEKLFF.

This chain connects TRBV5-1 to TRBJ1-2, with D unclear. From germline, CDR1 is SGHRS and CDR2 YFSETQ. V lost 5 bases and J 6 bases, leaving 17 bases between the germline ends. The CDR3 has 14 residues. The CDR3 nucleotides are TGCGCCAGCAGTTGGGGTATAGCGGCAGATGGCTACACCTTC. Amino acids: CASSWGIAADGYTF.

The chain carries TRBV7-8 and TRBJ1-1, with D maybe TRBD1 (5 bases). The CDR3 is 14 residues long. Germline CDR1 is SGHVS and CDR2 is FQNEAQ. V was trimmed by 2 bases and J by 4 bases, leaving 11 bases between them. CDR3 DNA sequence: TGTGCCAGCAGCTTAACTGCGGGGACCACTGAAGCTTTCTTT. Its translation is CASSLTAGTTEAFF.